This T cell receptor beta chain is from a study of blood T cell repertoires in COVID-19. The CDR3 has 13 amino acids. V was trimmed by 2 bases and J by 2 bases, leaving 6 bases between them. Data came from immunoSEQ multiplex PCR; TCRdb stores just in-frame clones and leaves some out. The data show 300,000 or so clones, around 89% seen once. Sequenced: peripheral blood. The chain is built from TRBV12-3 or TRBV12-4 and TRBJ1-2; no clear D. This receptor was taken from a man between 18 and 35 years old who had recovered from COVID-19. DNA for the CDR3: TGTGCCAGCAGTTTACGGTTGAACTATGGCTACACCTTC. Protein product: CASSLRLNYGYTF.